The clone carrying this T cell receptor (beta chain) was detected only a few times. The source of the sample is a study of blood T cell repertoires in COVID-19. Study as a whole: The samples span acute and convalescent COVID-19 from the United States, Italy and Spain. Nucleic acid was either cDNA or gDNA, and it came from T cells, B-cell-depleted T cells, or PBMCs.

J was trimmed by 10 bases and V by 3 bases; bases with no gene match: 7. The CDR3 spans 13 residues. The germline CDR1 and CDR2 sequences are SGHAT and FQNNGV. As processed by the authors: Using reference gene primer amplification, nucleated cell counts were estimated. Some clones are missing from TCRdb's copy, which holds only in-frame ones; the method was immunoSEQ multiplex PCR. For V, J and clone size, that table is used; D and trimming come from the DNA. This sample has about 220,000 clones, with more than 70% found just once. The rearrangement joins TRBV11-2 to TRBJ1-1; 8 bases match TRBD1. The sequenced sample was peripheral blood. This TCR was recovered from an elderly woman with acute or convalescent COVID-19. CDR3 sequence reads: CASSLEDRERAFF. The CDR3 nucleotides read TGTGCCAGCAGCTTGGAGGACAGGGAGCGAGCTTTCTTT.